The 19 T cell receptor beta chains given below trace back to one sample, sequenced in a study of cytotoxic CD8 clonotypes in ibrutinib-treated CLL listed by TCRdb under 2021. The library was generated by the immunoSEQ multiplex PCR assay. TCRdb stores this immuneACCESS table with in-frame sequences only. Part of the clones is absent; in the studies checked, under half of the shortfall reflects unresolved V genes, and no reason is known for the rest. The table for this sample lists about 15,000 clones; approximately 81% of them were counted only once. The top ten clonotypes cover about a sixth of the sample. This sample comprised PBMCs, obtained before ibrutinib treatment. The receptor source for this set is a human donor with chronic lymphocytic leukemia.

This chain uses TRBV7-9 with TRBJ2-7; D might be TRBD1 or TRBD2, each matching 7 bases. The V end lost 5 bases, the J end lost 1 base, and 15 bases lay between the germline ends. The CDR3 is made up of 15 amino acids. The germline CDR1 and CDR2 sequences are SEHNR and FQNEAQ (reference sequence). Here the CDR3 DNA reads TGTGCCAGCAGCCCGCGTCAGGGGGGGTCCTACGAGCAGTACTTC. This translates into CASSPRQGGSYEQYF.

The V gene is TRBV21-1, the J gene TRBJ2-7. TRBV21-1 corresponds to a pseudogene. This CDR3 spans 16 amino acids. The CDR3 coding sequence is TGTGCCAGCAGCAAAGGGTGGGGATTTAGCTCCTACGAGCAGTACTTC. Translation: CASSKGWGFSSYEQYF.

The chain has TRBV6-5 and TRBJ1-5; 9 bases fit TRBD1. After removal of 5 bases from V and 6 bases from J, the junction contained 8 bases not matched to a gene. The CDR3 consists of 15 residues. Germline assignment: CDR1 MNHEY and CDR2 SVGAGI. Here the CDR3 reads CASSQTGTGPQPQHF. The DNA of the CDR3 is TGTGCCAGCAGTCAAACCGGGACAGGGCCTCAGCCCCAGCATTTT.

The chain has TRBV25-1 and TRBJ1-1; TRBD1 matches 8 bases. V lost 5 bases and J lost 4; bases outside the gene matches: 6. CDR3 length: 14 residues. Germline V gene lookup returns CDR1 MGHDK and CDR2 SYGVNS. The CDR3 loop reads CASSLAGGSTEAFF. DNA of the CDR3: TGTGCCAGCAGTCTAGCAGGGGGCTCCACTGAAGCTTTCTTT.

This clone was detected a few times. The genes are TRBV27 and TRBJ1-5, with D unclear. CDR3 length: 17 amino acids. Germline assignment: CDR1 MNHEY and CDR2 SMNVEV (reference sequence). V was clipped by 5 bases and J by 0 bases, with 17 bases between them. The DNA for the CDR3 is TGTGCCAGCAGTCACCGTTGGCGGGGTTATAGCAATCAGCCCCAGCATTTT. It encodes CASSHRWRGYSNQPQHF.

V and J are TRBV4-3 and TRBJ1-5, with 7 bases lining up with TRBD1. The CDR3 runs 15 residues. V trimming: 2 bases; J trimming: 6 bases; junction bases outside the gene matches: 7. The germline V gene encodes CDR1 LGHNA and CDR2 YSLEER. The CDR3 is CASSQTGEGGQPQHF. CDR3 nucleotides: TGCGCCAGCAGCCAAACAGGGGAAGGAGGTCAGCCCCAGCATTTT.

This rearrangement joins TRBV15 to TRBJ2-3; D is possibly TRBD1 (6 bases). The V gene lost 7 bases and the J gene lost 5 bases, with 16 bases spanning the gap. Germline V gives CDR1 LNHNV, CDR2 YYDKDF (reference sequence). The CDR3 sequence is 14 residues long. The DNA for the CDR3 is TGTGCCACCACCGTGGACAGAGTGGGAGATACGCAGTATTTT. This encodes CATTVDRVGDTQYF.

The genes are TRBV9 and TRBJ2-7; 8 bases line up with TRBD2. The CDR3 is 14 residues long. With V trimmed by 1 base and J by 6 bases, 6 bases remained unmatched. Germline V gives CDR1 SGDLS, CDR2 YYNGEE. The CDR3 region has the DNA TGTGCCAGCAGCGTATCGGGACTAGTTTCCGAGCAGTACTTC. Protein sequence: CASSVSGLVSEQYF.

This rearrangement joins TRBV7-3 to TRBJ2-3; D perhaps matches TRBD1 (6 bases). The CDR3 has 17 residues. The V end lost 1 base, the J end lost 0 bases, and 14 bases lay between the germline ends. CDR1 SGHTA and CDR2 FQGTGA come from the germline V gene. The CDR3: CASSLIGRQVSTDTQYF. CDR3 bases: TGTGCCAGCAGCTTAATCGGTAGACAGGTTAGCACAGATACGCAGTATTTT.

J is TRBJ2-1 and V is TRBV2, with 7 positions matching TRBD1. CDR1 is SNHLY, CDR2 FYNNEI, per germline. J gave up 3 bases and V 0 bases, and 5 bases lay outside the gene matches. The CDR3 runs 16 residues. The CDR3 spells CASSEAGTDLYNEQFF. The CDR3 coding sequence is TGTGCCAGCAGTGAAGCGGGGACAGACCTCTACAATGAGCAGTTCTTC.

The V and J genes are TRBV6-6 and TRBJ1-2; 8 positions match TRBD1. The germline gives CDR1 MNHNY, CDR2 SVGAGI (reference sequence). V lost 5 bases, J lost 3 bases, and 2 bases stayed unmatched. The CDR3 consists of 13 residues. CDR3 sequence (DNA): TGTGCCAGCAGTCCAGGGGGCCACTATGGCTACACCTTC. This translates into CASSPGGHYGYTF.

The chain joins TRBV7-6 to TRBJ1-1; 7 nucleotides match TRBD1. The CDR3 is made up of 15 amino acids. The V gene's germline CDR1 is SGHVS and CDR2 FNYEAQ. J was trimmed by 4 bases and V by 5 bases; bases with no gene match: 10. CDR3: CASSPRGGITTEAFF. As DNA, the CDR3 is TGTGCCAGCAGCCCCAGGGGGGGGATTACCACTGAAGCTTTCTTT.

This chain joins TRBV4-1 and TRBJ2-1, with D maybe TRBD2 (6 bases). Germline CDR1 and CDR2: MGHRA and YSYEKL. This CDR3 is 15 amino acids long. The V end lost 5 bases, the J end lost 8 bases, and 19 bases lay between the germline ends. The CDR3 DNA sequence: TGCGCCAGCAGCTGGTCCACCGGGGGTCGCGATGAGCAGTTCTTC. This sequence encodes CASSWSTGGRDEQFF.

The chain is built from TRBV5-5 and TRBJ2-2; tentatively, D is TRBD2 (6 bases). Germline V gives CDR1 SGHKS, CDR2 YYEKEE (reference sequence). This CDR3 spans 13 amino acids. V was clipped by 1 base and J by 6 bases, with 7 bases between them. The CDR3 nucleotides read TGTGCCAGCAGCTTGACGGGGGCCGGGGAGCTGTTTTTT. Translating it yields CASSLTGAGELFF.

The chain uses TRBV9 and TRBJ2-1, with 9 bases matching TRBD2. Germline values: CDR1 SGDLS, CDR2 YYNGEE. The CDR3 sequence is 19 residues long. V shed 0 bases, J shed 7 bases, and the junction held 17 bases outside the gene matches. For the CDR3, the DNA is TGTGCCAGCAGCGTAGCTACCGCCAGGGTCGCGGGAGGGAGGAATGAGCAGTTCTTC. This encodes CASSVATARVAGGRNEQFF.

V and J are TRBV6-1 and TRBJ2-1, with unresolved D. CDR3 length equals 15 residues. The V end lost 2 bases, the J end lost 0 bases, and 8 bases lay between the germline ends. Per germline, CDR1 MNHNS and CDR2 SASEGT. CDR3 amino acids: CASSEYGSSYNEQFF. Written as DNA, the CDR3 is TGTGCCAGCAGTGAATATGGTAGCTCCTACAATGAGCAGTTCTTC.

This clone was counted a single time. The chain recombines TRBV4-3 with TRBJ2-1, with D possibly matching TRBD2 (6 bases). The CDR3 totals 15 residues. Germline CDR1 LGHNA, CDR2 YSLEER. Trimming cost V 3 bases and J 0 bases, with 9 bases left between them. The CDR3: CASSHGGSSYNEQFF. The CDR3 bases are TGCGCCAGCAGCCACGGAGGGAGCTCCTACAATGAGCAGTTCTTC.

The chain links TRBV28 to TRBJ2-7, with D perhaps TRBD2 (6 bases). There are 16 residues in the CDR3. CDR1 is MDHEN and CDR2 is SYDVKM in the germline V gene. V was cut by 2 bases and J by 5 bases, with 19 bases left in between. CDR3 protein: CASSLKDGWRDHEQYF. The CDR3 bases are TGTGCCAGCAGTTTAAAGGATGGGTGGAGGGACCACGAGCAGTACTTC.

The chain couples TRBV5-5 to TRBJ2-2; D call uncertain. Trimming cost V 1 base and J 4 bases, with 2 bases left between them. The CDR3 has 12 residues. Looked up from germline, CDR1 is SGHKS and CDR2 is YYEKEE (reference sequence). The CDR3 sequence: CASSLTTGELFF. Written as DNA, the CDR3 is TGTGCCAGCAGCTTGACCACCGGGGAGCTGTTTTTT.